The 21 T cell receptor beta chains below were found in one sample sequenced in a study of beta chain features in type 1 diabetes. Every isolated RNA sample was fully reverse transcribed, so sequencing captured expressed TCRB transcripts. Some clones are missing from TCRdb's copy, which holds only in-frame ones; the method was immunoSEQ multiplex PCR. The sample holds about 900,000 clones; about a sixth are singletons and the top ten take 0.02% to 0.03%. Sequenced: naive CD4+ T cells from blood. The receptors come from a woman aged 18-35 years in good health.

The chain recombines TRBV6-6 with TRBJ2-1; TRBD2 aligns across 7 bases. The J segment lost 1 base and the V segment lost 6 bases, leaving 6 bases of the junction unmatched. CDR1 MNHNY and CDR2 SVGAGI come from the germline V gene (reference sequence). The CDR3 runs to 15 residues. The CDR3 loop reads CASSLLAYSYNEQFF. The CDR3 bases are TGTGCCAGCAGCCTACTAGCGTATTCCTACAATGAGCAGTTCTTC.

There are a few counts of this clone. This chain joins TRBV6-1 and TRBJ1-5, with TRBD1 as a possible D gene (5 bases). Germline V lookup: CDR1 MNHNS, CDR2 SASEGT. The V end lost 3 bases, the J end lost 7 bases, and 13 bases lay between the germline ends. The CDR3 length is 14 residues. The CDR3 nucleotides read TGTGCCAGCAGTGATGTCCAGGGTTTCCAGCCCCAGCATTTT. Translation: CASSDVQGFQPQHF.

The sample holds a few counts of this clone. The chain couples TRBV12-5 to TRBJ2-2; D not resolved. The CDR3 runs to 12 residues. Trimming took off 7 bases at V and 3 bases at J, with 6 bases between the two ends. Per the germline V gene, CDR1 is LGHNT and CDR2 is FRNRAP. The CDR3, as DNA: TGTGCTAGTGCCCTTCACACCGGGGAGCTGTTTTTT. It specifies CASALHTGELFF.

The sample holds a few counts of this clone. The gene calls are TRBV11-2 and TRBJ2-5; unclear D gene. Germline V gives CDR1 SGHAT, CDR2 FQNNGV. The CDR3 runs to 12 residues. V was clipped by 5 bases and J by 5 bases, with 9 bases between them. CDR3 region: CASSPHGETQYF. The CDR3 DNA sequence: TGTGCCAGCAGCCCTCATGGGGAGACCCAGTACTTC.

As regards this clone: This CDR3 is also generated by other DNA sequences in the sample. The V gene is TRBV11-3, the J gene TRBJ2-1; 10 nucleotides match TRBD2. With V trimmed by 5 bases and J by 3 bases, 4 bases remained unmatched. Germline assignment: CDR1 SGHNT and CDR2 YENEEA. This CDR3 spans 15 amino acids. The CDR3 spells CASSLGLADYNEQFF. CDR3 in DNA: TGTGCCAGCAGCCTAGGACTAGCGGACTACAATGAGCAGTTCTTC.

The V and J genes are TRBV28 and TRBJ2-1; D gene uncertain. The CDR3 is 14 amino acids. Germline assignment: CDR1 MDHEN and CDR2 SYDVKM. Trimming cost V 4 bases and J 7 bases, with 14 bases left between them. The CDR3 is CASSSTLAVNEQFF. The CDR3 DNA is TGTGCCAGCAGTTCCACCCTGGCGGTGAATGAGCAGTTCTTC.

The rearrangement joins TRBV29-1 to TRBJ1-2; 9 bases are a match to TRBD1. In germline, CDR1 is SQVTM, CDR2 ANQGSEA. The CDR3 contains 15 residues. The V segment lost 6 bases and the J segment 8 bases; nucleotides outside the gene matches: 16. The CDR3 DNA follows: TGCAGCGTCGACAGAGTTTCCGGGACAGGGAAAGGCTACACCTTC. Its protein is CSVDRVSGTGKGYTF.

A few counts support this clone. The CDR3 here is CASSFSAWGGHFGNQPQHF. CDR3 nucleotides: TGTGCCAGCAGCTTTAGTGCCTGGGGGGGCCATTTCGGCAATCAGCCCCAGCATTTT. This chain links TRBV7-2 with TRBJ1-5; perhaps TRBD1 as D (6 bases). The germline V gene encodes CDR1 SGHTA and CDR2 FQGNSA. The CDR3 loop spans 19 amino acids. V was shortened by 3 bases and J by 2 bases, with 23 bases between the two germline ends.

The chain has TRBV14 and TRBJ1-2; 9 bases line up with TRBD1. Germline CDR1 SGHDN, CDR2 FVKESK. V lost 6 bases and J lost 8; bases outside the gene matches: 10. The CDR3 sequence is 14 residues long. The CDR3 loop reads CASRPTGGKGGYTF. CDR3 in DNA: TGTGCCAGCAGACCTACAGGGGGCAAGGGCGGCTACACCTTC. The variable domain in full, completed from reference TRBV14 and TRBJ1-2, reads EAGVTQFPSHSVIEKGQTVTLRCDPISGHDNLYWYRRVMGKEIKFLLHFVKESKQDESGMPNNRFLAERTGGTYSTLKVQPAELEDSGVYFCASRPTGGKGGYTFGSGTRLTVV.

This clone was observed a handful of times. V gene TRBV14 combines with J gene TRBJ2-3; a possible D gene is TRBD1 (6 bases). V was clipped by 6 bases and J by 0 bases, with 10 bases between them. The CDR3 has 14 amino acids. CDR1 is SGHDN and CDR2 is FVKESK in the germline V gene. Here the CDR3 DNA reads TGTGCCAGCAGGATCACAGGGAGCACAGATACGCAGTATTTT. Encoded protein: CASRITGSTDTQYF.

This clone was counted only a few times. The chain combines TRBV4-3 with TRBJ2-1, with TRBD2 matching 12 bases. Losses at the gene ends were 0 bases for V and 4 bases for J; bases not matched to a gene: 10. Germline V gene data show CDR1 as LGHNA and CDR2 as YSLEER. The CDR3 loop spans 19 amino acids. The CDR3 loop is CASSQDPGLAGYLYNEQFF. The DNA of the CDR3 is TGCGCCAGCAGCCAAGATCCCGGACTAGCGGGGTACCTGTACAATGAGCAGTTCTTC.

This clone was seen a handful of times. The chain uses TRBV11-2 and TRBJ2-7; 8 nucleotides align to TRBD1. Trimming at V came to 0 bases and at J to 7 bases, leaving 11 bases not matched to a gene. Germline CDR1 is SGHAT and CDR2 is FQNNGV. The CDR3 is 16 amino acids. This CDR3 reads CASSLDTGQASGEQYF. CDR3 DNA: TGTGCCAGCAGCTTAGACACGGGACAGGCTTCGGGTGAGCAGTACTTC.

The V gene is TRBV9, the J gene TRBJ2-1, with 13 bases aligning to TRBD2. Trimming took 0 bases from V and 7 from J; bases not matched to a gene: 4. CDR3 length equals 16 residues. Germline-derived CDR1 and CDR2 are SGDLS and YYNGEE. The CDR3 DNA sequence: TGTGCCAGCAGCGTAGACGGACTAGCGGGAGTGAATGAGCAGTTCTTC. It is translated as CASSVDGLAGVNEQFF.

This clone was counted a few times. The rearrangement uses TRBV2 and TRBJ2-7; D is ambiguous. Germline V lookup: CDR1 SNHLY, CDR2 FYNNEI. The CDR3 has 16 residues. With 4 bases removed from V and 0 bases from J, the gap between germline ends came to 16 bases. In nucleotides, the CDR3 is TGTGCCAGCAGTGCTTTGTCTGGTCTTAGCTCCTACGAGCAGTACTTC. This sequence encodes CASSALSGLSSYEQYF. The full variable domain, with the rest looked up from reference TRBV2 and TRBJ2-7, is EPEVTQTPSHQVTQMGQEVILRCVPISNHLYFYWYRQILGQKVEFLVSFYNNEISEKSEIFDDQFSVERPDGSNFTLKIRSTKLEDSAMYFCASSALSGLSSYEQYFGPGTRLTVT.

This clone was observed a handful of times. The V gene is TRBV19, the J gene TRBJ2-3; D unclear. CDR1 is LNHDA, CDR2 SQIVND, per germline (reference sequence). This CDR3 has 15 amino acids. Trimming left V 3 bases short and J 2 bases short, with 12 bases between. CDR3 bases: TGTGCCAGTAGTATCCCCTTTGGTTACACAGATACGCAGTATTTT. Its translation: CASSIPFGYTDTQYF.

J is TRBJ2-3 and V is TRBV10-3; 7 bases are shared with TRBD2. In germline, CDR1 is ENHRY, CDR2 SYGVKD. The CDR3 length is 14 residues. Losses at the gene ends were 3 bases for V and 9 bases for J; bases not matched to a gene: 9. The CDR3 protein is CAISDLETSSTQYF. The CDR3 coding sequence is TGTGCCATCAGTGACCTTGAGACTAGCTCAACGCAGTATTTT.

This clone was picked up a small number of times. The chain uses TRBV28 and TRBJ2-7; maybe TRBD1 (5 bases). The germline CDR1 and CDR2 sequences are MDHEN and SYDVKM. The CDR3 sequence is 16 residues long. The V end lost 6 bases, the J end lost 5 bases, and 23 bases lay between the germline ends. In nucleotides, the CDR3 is TGTGCCAGCAGCCCGACCCCTCAGGGTACCTGGGACGAGCAGTACTTC. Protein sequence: CASSPTPQGTWDEQYF.

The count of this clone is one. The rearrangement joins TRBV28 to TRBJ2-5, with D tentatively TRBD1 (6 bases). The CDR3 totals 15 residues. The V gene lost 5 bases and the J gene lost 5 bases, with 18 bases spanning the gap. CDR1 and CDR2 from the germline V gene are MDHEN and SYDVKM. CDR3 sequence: CASSALTGLRETQYF. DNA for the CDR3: TGTGCCAGCAGTGCGTTAACAGGGTTGCGTGAGACCCAGTACTTC.

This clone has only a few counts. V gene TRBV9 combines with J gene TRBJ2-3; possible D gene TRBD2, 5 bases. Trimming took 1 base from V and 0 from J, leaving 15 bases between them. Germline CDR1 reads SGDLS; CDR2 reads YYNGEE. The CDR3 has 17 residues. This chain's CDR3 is CASSVRRSGTSTDTQYF. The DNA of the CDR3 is TGTGCCAGCAGCGTACGTCGGAGCGGAACTAGCACAGATACGCAGTATTTT.

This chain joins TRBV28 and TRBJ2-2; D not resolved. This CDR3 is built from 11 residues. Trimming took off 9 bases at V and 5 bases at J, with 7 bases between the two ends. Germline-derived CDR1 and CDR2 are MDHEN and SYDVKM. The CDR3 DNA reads TGTGCCAGTTTCGGGACCGGGGAGCTGTTTTTT. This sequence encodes CASFGTGELFF.

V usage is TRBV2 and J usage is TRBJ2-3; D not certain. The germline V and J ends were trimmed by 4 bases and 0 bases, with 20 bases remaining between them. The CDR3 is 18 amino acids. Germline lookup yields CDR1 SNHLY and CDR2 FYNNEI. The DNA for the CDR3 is TGTGCCAGCAGTGGGCTCTATGGTTCGAGCGATAGCACAGATACGCAGTATTTT. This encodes CASSGLYGSSDSTDTQYF.